This TCR beta chain was profiled in a study of cytomegalovirus exposure and HLA in healthy donors (dated by TCRdb to 2016 to 2017). The study in broad terms: According to an earlier analysis of several hundred of the donors, roughly 180 million T cells yielded 117 million unique TCR beta sequences and 276 Gb of sequence data. Class I and class II HLA loci were covered by the typing at four-digit resolution. In the later analysis, no new phenotypic data were used to find candidate immune exposures; instead, reliance was placed on TCR beta sequences and their occurrence across donors. In addition to the first cohort of 666 subjects, a separate validation cohort of approximately 110 different subjects was used. Roughly five DR-DQ haplotypes were treated as single units for association and clustering because of strong linkage in the cohort. The aim of the study was to test whether cataloging public T cell receptors could identify signatures of past pathogen exposure. A later analysis re-analyzed previously published TCR beta repertoires from several hundred donors and added high-resolution HLA genotyping to study TCR occurrence patterns. Among the roughly 400 genotyped donors, roughly 80% belonged to the genetic ancestry cluster associated with self-reported Caucasian donors. The number of donors typed differed by locus, with roughly 620-630 for A, B, C, DRB1 and DQB1, more than 500 for DQA1, approximately 570 for DPA1, and 450 to 480 for DPB1. High-throughput TCR immunosequencing, statistical association of individual TCRs with disease status, and machine learning were combined to predict cytomegalovirus infection status. Genome-wide SNP genotypes for about 60% of the roughly 700 donors were used in a later genetic analysis, which treated that subset as a discovery cohort. Donor age, sex, ethnicity and CMV serostatus were compiled alongside the repertoire data. The study profiled the T cell repertoires of around 700 subjects by immunosequencing and related them to cytomegalovirus serostatus. An earlier analysis of around 540 of the donors applied high-throughput TCR beta sequencing to assess whether each TCR beta V gene segment acted as functional or pseudogenic. On average, around 240,000 unique TCR beta nucleotide sequences were sequenced per donor among 398 genotyped donors of the cohort, with about 19% of those sequences being non-productive. All discovery cohort repertoires had been generated using a single sequencing platform. An early release covering approximately 600 HLA-typed donors comprised about 300 gigabases of sequencing data and around 86 million unique TCR sequences. The study at large found these results: The only immune exposure information available for the cohort was CMV serostatus. In a later analysis, TCR association rates were found to vary across HLA loci, with the most associated TCRs seen for DRB1 alleles and the fewest for HLA-C alleles. A further reported finding was that TCR beta sequences accurately predicted the HLA-A and HLA-B alleles for most subjects in the first cohort. A cluster of highly shared sequence variants was judged likely to be a technical artifact of the sequencing pipeline. Linkage disequilibrium might explain the correlated functional status among segregating V segments, but an unknown experimental factor could not be excluded. A later genetic analysis associated a missense DCLRE1C variant with V-gene and J-gene trimming of TCR beta chains, and an independent cohort replicated the association. The earlier analysis of some 540 of the donors excluded approximately 15 rarely observed V segments, including chromosome 9 orphons, because counts were too low. According to a later genetic analysis, donors in an Asian-associated ancestry cluster had fewer N-insertions in productive TCRs than the approximately 690-donor mean. When HLA alleles, especially DR and DQ, strongly co-occurred, TCR associations were difficult to assign to individual alleles. Roughly uniform sequencing depth across donors was assumed in presence/absence analyses, although this assumption may not hold. At a false discovery rate of 0.05, a later analysis linked 16,951 TCR beta sequences to specific HLA alleles. The classifier was reported to diagnose cytomegalovirus status with high specificity and sensitivity in both the original and validation cohorts. Because HLA typing was missing for some donors at each locus, association tests included only the typed subset. Only TCR beta chains were sequenced in this cohort, and the absence of alpha or paired-chain data limited detectable features. Across donors, most TCR sequences were observed very rarely, whereas some public TCRs were present in many individuals. Some IMGT-functional V segments, including TRBV6-2 and TRBV6-3, could not be told apart with the 87-base-pair reads, so those segments were excluded. In vitro tests confirmed that three of the cytomegalovirus-associated TCR beta chains recognize cytomegalovirus antigens. The authors suggested that the approach could potentially be generalized to other disease states and immunological phenotypes. A later analysis found that HLA-associated TCR beta chains were more clonally expanded and had lower generation probabilities than equally common non-associated chains. In a later analysis, several top co-occurrence clusters were reported to appear linked to parvovirus B19, influenza, CMV and Epstein-Barr virus. In an earlier analysis of 450 to 750 of the donors, most TCR beta V segments appeared in productive rearrangements about 87% or about 30% of the time, broadly matching IMGT annotations. Most CMV-associated TCR beta chains appeared to be HLA-restricted in a later analysis, and the HLA associations seemed to be driven largely by CMV exposure. The study gave a list of under 200 TCR beta chains associated with cytomegalovirus.

As concerns this clone: This clone's antigen is unknown. It has no much larger one-base neighbor in the sample; base qualities were not kept.

Library construction relied on the immunoSEQ multiplex PCR assay. For the multiplex PCR, a mixture combining 60 forward primers for TCR Vbeta segments and 13 reverse primers for TCR Jbeta segments was used. The CDR3 region of rearranged TCR beta genes was amplified from genomic DNA by a multiplex PCR assay. The Illumina HiSeq System was used to sequence the amplified TCR beta libraries as 87-base-pair reads. As for how the authors treated the data: A later analysis tallied 80 million to 95 million unique TCR beta chains across the 700 or so repertoires, and roughly 11 million of those chains were shared by two or more donors. To remove PCR and sequencing errors, raw reads were error-corrected and collapsed into unique sequences using a nearest-neighbor algorithm that merged closely related sequences. CDR3 sequences were aligned to IMGT reference sequences to assign V, D and J gene segments. For a sequence to be retained, a match of at least six nucleotides to both a V gene segment and a J gene segment was required. A rearrangement counted as productive if the CDR3 had no stop codons and remained in frame with V and J, and every other rearrangement counted as non-productive. Following IMGT convention, CDR3 was defined as the stretch from the second conserved V-encoded cysteine to the conserved J-encoded phenylalanine. The earlier analysis of roughly 590 of the donors excluded sequences that lacked an unambiguous match to a single V gene segment. An earlier analysis of several hundred of the donors classified V segments as functional when productive rearrangements were above 56.7% and as segregating when the standard deviation between donors was above 5%. A statistical classification framework was developed to diagnose cytomegalovirus status using the catalog of TCR beta chain sequences. V and J gene assignment, in a later analysis, came from comparing TCR nucleotide sequences with IMGT/GENE-DB human TR gene sequences. The TCRdist pipeline was used in a later analysis to assign CDR3 sequences and most-parsimonious VDJ recombination scenarios. In a later analysis, each TCR beta chain was defined by its CDR3 amino acid sequence together with its V-gene family, and reads without a unique V-gene family were excluded. A later analysis removed several hundred highly shared, low-generation-probability nucleotide sequences to deal with suspected cross-contamination and a sequencing artifact. In a later analysis, a clonal expansion index was calculated for each public chain from normalized within-repertoire ranks of inferred template counts. In a later analysis, generation probabilities were computed using a VDJ recombination model fitted to out-of-frame rearrangements, and the results were checked against IGoR. In a later analysis, TCR-TCR, TCR-HLA and TCR-CMV co-occurrence was scored with hypergeometric tests, and a repertoire-size bias correction was applied to TCR pairs. To estimate false discovery rates, a later analysis permuted the HLA or CMV assignments 20 times. In a later analysis, co-occurring TCRs were grouped using DBSCAN, and TCRdist sequence similarity was added for clustering within HLA-allele-positive subsets. For co-occurrence clustering, repertoires with fewer than 30,000 or more than 120,000 public chains were excluded, along with four or five repertoires with anomalous nucleotide sharing. Imported from immuneACCESS, the table was reduced by TCRdb to in-frame sequences with V and J called. These copies leave out some clones; in studies compared against another copy, an unresolved V gene accounts for under half, and the cause of the remainder is not known. V, J and clone size are taken as reported in that table, and D and trimming were inferred from the DNA itself. The sample records 150,000 to 170,000 clones, around 79% of which are singletons. The ten largest make up approximately 8% of the sample.

CDR1 MDHEN and CDR2 SYDVKM are derived from the germline V gene. Its CDR3 holds 15 amino acids, cysteine through phenylalanine. Kept here is only the CDR3 DNA, which spans 45 bases and is read in frame from base 1. A distance of 10 bases separates the germline ends of V and J, which lose 3 bases and 1 base respectively. The cohort comprised hundreds of healthy bone marrow donors. At the time of sampling, all cohort members were nominally healthy, though unrecorded immune exposures were likely present. The donor was CMV seropositive and belonged to the group of about 290 seropositive cohort members. Every donor gave a peripheral blood sample, and the peripheral blood mononuclear cells from that sample were used for TCR beta sequencing. The Qiagen DNeasy Blood Extraction Kit was used to extract genomic DNA from the blood cell samples.

Sample: PBMCs. The sequence links TRBV28 to TRBJ1-5, and the D gene may be TRBD1, 5 bases matching. This TCR came from a man aged 25 to 40 in good health and CMV-seropositive. In nucleotides, the sequence is TGTGCCAGCAGTTTTGCGGGGGACAGCAATCAGCCCCAGCATTTT. This codes for CASSFAGDSNQPQHF.